This TCR beta chain stems from a study of T cell changes during pregnancy in multiple sclerosis. The repertoire was sequenced with immunoSEQ multiplex PCR; TCRdb's copy has only in-frame clones and lacks some. Among 15,000 to 20,000 clones, around 86% were seen once, and the ten largest hold more than 5%. CDR1 and CDR2 (germline): PRHDT, FYEKMQ (reference sequence). Trimming removed 8 bases from V and 6 bases from J, with 14 bases in between. The CDR3 is 13 residues long. Source: CD8+ T cells from peripheral blood mononuclear cells, taken in the third trimester of pregnancy. The TCR originated in a female donor in good health, enrolled as a control in a pregnancy study. The chain combines TRBV13 with TRBJ1-3; TRBD1 might be the D (5 bases). For the CDR3, the DNA is TGTGCCAGCGCCCGGGGGATCGAAAACACCATATATTTT. Residues: CASARGIENTIYF.